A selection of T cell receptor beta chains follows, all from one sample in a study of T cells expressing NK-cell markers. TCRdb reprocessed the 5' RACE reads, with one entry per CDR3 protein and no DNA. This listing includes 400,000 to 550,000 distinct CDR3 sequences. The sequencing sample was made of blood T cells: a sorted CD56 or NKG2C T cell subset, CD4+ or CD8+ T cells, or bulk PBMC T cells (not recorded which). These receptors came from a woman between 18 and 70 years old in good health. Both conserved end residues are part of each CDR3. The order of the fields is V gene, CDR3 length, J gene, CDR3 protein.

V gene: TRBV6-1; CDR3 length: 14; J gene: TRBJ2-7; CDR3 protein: CASSEGGSKLGAYF
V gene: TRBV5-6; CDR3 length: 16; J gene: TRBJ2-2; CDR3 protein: CASSAVGTHNTGELFF
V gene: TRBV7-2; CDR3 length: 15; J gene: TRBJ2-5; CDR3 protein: CASSASRGSQETQYF
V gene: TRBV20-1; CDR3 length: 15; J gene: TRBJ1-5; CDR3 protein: CSAPPRQGPKWAQHF
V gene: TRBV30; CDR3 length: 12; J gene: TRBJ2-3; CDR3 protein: CAWTPRTDTQYF
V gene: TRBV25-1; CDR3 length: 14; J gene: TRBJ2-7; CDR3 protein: CASRGTIGTYEQYF
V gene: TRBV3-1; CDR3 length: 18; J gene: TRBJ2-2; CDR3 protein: CASSQVDPGQGRTGELFF
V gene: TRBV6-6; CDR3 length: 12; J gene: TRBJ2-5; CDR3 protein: CATWVHQETQYF
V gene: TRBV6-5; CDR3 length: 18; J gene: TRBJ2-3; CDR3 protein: CASSYSSASGVLTDTQYF
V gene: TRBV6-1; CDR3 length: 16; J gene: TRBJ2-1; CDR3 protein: CAVTEGIESSYNEQFF
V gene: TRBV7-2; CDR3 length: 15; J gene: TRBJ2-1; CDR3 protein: CASSQSGASYNEQFF
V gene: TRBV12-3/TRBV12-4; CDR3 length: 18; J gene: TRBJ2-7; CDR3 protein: CASSPGTRQGGKPYEQYF
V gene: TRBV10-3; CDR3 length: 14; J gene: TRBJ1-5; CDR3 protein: CAIGTTGDNQPQHF
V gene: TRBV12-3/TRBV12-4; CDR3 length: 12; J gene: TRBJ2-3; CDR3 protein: CASSLTDPPQYF
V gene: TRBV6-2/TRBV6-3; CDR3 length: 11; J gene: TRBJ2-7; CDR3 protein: CASRIFYEQYF
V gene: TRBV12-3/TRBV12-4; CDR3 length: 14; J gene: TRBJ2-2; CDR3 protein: CASRLAGVVGELFF
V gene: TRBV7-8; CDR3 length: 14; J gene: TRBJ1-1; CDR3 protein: CASSSPSGNAEAFF
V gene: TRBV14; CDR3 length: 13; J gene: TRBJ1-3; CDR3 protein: CASSQDLGDTIYF
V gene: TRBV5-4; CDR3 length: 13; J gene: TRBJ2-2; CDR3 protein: CASSPMGTRVLFF
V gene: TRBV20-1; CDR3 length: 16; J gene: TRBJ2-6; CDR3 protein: CSAIGTASRGANVLTF
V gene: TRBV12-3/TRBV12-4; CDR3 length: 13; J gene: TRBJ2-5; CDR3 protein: CASRLAGEETQYF
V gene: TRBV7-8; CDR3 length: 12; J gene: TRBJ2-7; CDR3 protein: CASSLGGVEQYF
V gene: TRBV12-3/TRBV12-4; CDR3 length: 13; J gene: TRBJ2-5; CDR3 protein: CASSQGLKETQYF
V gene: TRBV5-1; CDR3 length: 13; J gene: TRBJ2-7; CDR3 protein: CASSLGTGDEQYF
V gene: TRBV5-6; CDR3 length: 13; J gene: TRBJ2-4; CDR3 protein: CASSLRGGNIQYF
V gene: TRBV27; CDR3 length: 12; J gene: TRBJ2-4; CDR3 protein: CASSSLGVVQYF
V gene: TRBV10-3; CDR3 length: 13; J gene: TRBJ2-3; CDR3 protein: CAIGTSGTDTQYF
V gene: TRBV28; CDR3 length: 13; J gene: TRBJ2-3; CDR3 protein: CASRPYLIDTQYF
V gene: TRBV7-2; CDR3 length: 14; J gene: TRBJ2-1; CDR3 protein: CASSASGGNNEQFF
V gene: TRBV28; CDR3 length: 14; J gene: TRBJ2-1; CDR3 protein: CASFEQGGVNEQFF
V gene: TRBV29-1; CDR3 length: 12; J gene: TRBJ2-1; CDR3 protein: CSTLGPRNEQFF
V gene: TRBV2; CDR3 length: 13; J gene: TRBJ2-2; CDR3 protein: CASTGTATGELFF
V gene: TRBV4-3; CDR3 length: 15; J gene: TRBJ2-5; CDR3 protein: CASSASGSSGETQYF
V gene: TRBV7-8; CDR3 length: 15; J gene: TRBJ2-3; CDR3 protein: CASSLLASETDTQYF
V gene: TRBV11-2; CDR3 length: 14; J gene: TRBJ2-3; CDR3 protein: CASSAQTGEDTQYF
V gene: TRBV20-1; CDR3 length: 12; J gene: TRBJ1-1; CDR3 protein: CSAEQGGTEAFF
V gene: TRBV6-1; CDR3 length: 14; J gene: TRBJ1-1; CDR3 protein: CASSPPRDSTEAFF
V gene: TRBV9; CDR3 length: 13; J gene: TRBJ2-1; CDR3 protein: CASSPRIDNEQFF
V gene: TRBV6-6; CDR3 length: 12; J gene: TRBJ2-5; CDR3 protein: CASSYGTETQYF
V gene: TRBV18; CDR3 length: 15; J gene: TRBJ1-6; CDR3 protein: CASSPRGQRNSPLHF
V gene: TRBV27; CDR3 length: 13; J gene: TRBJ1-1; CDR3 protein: CASRWGGYTEAFF
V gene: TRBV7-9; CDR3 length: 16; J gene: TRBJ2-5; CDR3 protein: CASSLETSGRAETQYF
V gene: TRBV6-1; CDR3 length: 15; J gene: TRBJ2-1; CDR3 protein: CASSDVPPQGNEQFF
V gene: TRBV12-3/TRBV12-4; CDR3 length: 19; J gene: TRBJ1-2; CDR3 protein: CASSPLGAGGQTSNYGYTF
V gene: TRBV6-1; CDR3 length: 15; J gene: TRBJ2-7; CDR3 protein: CASSEPGQGGYEQYF
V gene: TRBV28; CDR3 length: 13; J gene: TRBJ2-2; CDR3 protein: CASSSLGARELFF
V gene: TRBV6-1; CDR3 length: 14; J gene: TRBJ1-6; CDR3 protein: CASTSRAGTGPLHF
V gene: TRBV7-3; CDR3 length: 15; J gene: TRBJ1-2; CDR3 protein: CASSPGTLTNYGYTF